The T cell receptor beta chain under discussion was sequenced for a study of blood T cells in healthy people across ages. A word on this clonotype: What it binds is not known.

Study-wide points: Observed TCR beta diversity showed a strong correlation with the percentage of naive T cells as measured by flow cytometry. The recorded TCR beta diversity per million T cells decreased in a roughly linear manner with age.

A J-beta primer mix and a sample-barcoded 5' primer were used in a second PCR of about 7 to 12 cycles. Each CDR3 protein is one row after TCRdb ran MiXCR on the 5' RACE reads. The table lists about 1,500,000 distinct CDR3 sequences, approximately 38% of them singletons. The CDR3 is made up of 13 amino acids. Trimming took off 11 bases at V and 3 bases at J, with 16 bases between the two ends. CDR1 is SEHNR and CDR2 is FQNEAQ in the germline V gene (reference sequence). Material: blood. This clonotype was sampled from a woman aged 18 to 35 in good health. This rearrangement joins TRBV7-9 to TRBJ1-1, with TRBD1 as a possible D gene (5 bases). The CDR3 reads CAVKGLLDTEAFF. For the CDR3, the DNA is TGTGCCGTCAAGGGGCTCCTGGACACTGAAGCTTTCTTT.